This TCR beta chain was identified during a study of beta chain features in type 1 diabetes. Trimming shortened V by 8 bases and J by 0 bases, and 20 bases separated the two germline ends. The germline V gene has CDR1 LNHDA and CDR2 SQIVND (reference sequence). The CDR3 consists of 18 residues. Sequenced material consisted of expressed TCRB transcripts (all of the isolated RNA was reverse transcribed). Sequencing was performed with immunoSEQ multiplex PCR; in TCRdb, only in-frame clones are kept and a portion is missing. The table shows some 100,000 clones, with about 40% occurring only once. Comment on this clone: The antigen is not known.

Study observations and caveats: There was a moderate but significant shortening of TCRB CDR3s in all four CD4+ subsets of Type 1 diabetes patients. Here, the possible influence of HLA type (on TCRB rearrangement) remained unresolved.

The authors sorted CD4+ naive, central memory, regulatory and stem cell-like memory cells via CD45RO/CCR7/CD25/CD127/CD95/CD27. The chain combines TRBV19 with TRBJ2-6; D gene uncertain. The source material was stem cell memory CD4+ T cells from blood. The sequence was obtained from a woman aged 18-29 years in good health. CDR3 sequence reads: CASVTAGNPSSGANVLTF. In DNA form, the CDR3 reads TGTGCCAGTGTTACCGCTGGCAACCCTTCCTCTGGGGCCAACGTCCTGACTTTC.